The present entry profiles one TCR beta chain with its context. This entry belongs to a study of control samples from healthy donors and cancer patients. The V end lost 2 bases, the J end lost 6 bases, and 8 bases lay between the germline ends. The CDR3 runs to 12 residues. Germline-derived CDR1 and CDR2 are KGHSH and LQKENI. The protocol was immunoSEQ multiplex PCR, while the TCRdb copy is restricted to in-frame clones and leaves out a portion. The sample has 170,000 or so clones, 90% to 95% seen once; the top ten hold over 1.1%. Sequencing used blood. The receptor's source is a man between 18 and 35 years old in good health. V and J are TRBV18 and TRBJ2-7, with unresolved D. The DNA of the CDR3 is TGTGCCAGCTCACCAAGCAGTCCCGAGCAGTACTTC. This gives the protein CASSPSSPEQYF.